A selection of T cell receptor beta chains follows, all from one sample in a study of blood T cell repertoires in COVID-19. Libraries were prepared by immunoSEQ multiplex PCR; TCRdb keeps only in-frame clonotypes and omits some of them. This sample yields 95,000 to 100,000 clones, of which less than 85% are seen a single time; approximately 1.8% belongs to the top ten. The sample comprised peripheral blood. The receptor set was obtained from a woman in her seventies with active or convalescent COVID-19. CDR3s include the opening cysteine and the closing phenylalanine or tryptophan. D genes are given only for firm matches. Clone size appears in some rows only: once, few, many, or a class for an expanded clone.

DNA	CDR3	J	V	size	D
TGTGCCAGCAGCTCCCCCCCGGGACTAGCAGGATATTTT	CASSSPPGLAGYF	TRBJ2-3	TRBV6-2/TRBV6-3	NA	TRBD2
TGTGCCAGCAGATTTGCCGGGACTTCTAAGGGCTACACCTTC	CASRFAGTSKGYTF	TRBJ1-2	TRBV2	few	NA
TGCGCCAGCAGTCACTCGTATAAAGGGACTAGCGGGAGGGCCCCCTACAATGAGCAGTTCTTC	CASSHSYKGTSGRAPYNEQFF	TRBJ2-1	TRBV23-1	NA	TRBD2
TGTGCCAGCAGCCGTGGTTTAGGGGACAGGGGGTACGAGCAGTACTTC	CASSRGLGDRGYEQYF	TRBJ2-7	TRBV7-8	NA	TRBD1
TGTGCCAGCAGCGACAGGGCCCCCCAGCCCCAGCATTTT	CASSDRAPQPQHF	TRBJ1-5	TRBV6-2/TRBV6-3	NA	TRBD1
TGTGCCTGGAGGAGGGGAGGGGGGTACGATCAGCCCCAGCATTTT	CAWRRGGGYDQPQHF	TRBJ1-5	TRBV30	once	NA
TGTGCCAGCAAAAAGGACAACTCTGGAAACACCATATATTTT	CASKKDNSGNTIYF	TRBJ1-3	TRBV6-5	NA	NA
TGTGCCAGCAGTATCCCCGACAACCTCAACACTGAAGCTTTCTTT	CASSIPDNLNTEAFF	TRBJ1-1	TRBV28	NA	NA
TGCGCCAGCAGTGACGGAGGGCCGGGGAACATTCAGTACTTC	CASSDGGPGNIQYF	TRBJ2-4	TRBV5-1	NA	NA
TGTGCCAGTAGTATGGGCTACGGCTACGAGCAGTACTTC	CASSMGYGYEQYF	TRBJ2-7	TRBV19	NA	NA
TGTGCCAGCAGTCATGGGGGGGCAGCCAAAAACATTCAGTACTTC	CASSHGGAAKNIQYF	TRBJ2-4	TRBV7-2	NA	NA
TGTGCCAGCTCACCCGGGAAGACCCAGTACTTC	CASSPGKTQYF	TRBJ2-5	TRBV18	NA	NA
TGCGCCAGCAGCCAAACCCTTGCGAATGGCTACACCTTC	CASSQTLANGYTF	TRBJ1-2	TRBV4-1	NA	NA
TGTGCCACGGAGCGGGAGGTATCGACAGATACGCAGTATTTT	CATEREVSTDTQYF	TRBJ2-3	TRBV10-3	NA	TRBD2
TGTGCCAGCAGCGGGACAAACAGCAATCAGCCCCAGCATTTT	CASSGTNSNQPQHF	TRBJ1-5	TRBV2	NA	NA
TGTGCCAGCAGCCTAGGGGGCGGGAGGGGAAACCTTTACAATGAGCAGTTCTTC	CASSLGGGRGNLYNEQFF	TRBJ2-1	TRBV5-4	NA	TRBD2
TGTGCCAGCAGTTACTCGCAACTCAACCAAGAGACCCAGTACTTC	CASSYSQLNQETQYF	TRBJ2-5	TRBV6-2/TRBV6-3	NA	NA
TGTGCCACCTCGGGACAGTTAAACATTCAGTACTTC	CATSGQLNIQYF	TRBJ2-4	TRBV3-1/TRBV3-2	NA	TRBD1
TGTGCCAGCGCCCAACGTCAGGGGGGCTACACCTTC	CASAQRQGGYTF	TRBJ1-2	TRBV5-6	once	NA
TGTGCTAGTGGCAACAGGGACGGAGCTTTCTTT	CASGNRDGAFF	TRBJ1-1	TRBV12-5	NA	NA
TGTGCCAGCAGCTTTAAAACAGGGGTCAATGAGCAGTTCTTC	CASSFKTGVNEQFF	TRBJ2-1	TRBV11-3	once	TRBD1
TGTGCCAGCAGCTTCCTAGCTCTAGCGGGAGCCGCAGATACGCAGTATTTT	CASSFLALAGAADTQYF	TRBJ2-3	TRBV11-2	NA	TRBD2
TGTGCCAGCAGCCCCCAGGGGGCCTATGGCTACACCTTC	CASSPQGAYGYTF	TRBJ1-2	TRBV7-9	NA	TRBD1
TGTGCCTCTAAGCGCGCCCACGAGCAGTACTTC	CASKRAHEQYF	TRBJ2-7	TRBV30	NA	NA
TGTGCCAGCAGCCGTTGGACAGGGTGGGAGGAAAAACTGTTTTTT	CASSRWTGWEEKLFF	TRBJ1-4	TRBV14	NA	TRBD1
TGTGCCAGTAGTCCCGGGACAGTACAAGAGACCCAGTACTTC	CASSPGTVQETQYF	TRBJ2-5	TRBV19	NA	TRBD1
TGTGCCAGCAGTTTAGAGGGGGTGTCTAATGAAAAACTGTTTTTT	CASSLEGVSNEKLFF	TRBJ1-4	TRBV28	once	NA
TGTGCCAGCAGTTACTCGCCCGGACAGTACACTGAAGCTTTCTTT	CASSYSPGQYTEAFF	TRBJ1-1	TRBV6-5	NA	NA
TGTGCCAGCAGTTTATTTGGACTAGCGGGACTCTACGAGCAGTACTTC	CASSLFGLAGLYEQYF	TRBJ2-7	TRBV27	NA	TRBD2
TGTGCCAGCAGCTTGGAAATCCAGGGGTACACCGGGGAGCTGTTTTTT	CASSLEIQGYTGELFF	TRBJ2-2	TRBV5-4	NA	NA
TGTGCCAGCGGATCCATGGGGCAGCTTCCCTACGAGCAGTACTTC	CASGSMGQLPYEQYF	TRBJ2-7	TRBV3-1/TRBV3-2	NA	NA
TGTGCCAGCAGCTTAAGTCGCGACAGGGTAAATGGTGGCTACACCTTC	CASSLSRDRVNGGYTF	TRBJ1-2	TRBV7-2	once	TRBD1
TGCGCCAGCAGCTTGGATATACCGGGACAGGGTTACACTGAAGCTTTCTTT	CASSLDIPGQGYTEAFF	TRBJ1-1	TRBV5-1	NA	TRBD1
TGTGCCAGCAGTTTGCAGGGGAGGGATGAGCAGTTCTTC	CASSLQGRDEQFF	TRBJ2-1	TRBV6-5	NA	NA
TGTGCCACCAGCCCACGACAGGGGGCGAGCACAGATACGCAGTATTTT	CATSPRQGASTDTQYF	TRBJ2-3	TRBV15	NA	TRBD1
TGTGCCAGCAGCTTAGAGGCTAGCTATCTGTACTTC	CASSLEASYLYF	TRBJ2-7	TRBV7-9	NA	NA
TGTGCCAGCAGTAAACAGGGAGACACCGGGGAGCTGTTTTTT	CASSKQGDTGELFF	TRBJ2-2	TRBV2	NA	NA
TGTGCCAGCTCCTTTGGCCGAACTAATAATTCACCCCTCCACTTT	CASSFGRTNNSPLHF	TRBJ1-6	TRBV18	NA	NA
TGCAGCGTTGACGCTAGCGGGGGCACAGATACGCAGTATTTT	CSVDASGGTDTQYF	TRBJ2-3	TRBV29-1	NA	TRBD2
TGTGCCATCAGGTTGGACAGCCCCTATGGCTACACCTTC	CAIRLDSPYGYTF	TRBJ1-2	TRBV10-3	NA	NA
TGTGCCAGCAGTTTAGGCAGGGCCAGAAACACCATATATTTT	CASSLGRARNTIYF	TRBJ1-3	TRBV28	NA	NA
TGCGCCAGCAGCTTGGGGTTGGGACAGAACACTGAAGCTTTCTTT	CASSLGLGQNTEAFF	TRBJ1-1	TRBV5-1	NA	NA
TGTGCCAGCAGCCGAGCCCTAGCGCTTAGCACAGATACGCAGTATTTT	CASSRALALSTDTQYF	TRBJ2-3	TRBV14	NA	NA
TGTGCCAGCAGCCTAGCGGGAGGCTCCTACGAGCAGTACTTC	CASSLAGGSYEQYF	TRBJ2-7	TRBV5-5	NA	TRBD2
TGTGCCACCAGCGTAGCTTCGCCGGCAACTAATGAAAAACTGTTTTTT	CATSVASPATNEKLFF	TRBJ1-4	TRBV15	NA	NA
TGTGCCAGCTCACAGGGGCAGGGGGGCTCCTACGAGCAGTACTTC	CASSQGQGGSYEQYF	TRBJ2-7	TRBV18	NA	NA
TGTGCCAGCAGCGTAGGGTCTAGCGGGAGTCGAGGAGGCCAGACCCAGTACTTC	CASSVGSSGSRGGQTQYF	TRBJ2-5	TRBV9	NA	TRBD2
TGTGCCAGCTCACCAGCGGGGACTAGCGGGAGCCCCGAGCAGTACTTC	CASSPAGTSGSPEQYF	TRBJ2-7	TRBV18	NA	TRBD2
TGTGCCAGCAGTGGAACAGGGTTCCAGCCCCAGCATTTT	CASSGTGFQPQHF	TRBJ1-5	TRBV2	once	NA
TGTGCCTGGAGTGGAGGTTATGGCTACACCTTC	CAWSGGYGYTF	TRBJ1-2	TRBV30	once	NA
TGCAGCGCCGCAGGGGAGAATGAAAAACTGTTTTTT	CSAAGENEKLFF	TRBJ1-4	TRBV29-1	NA	NA
TGTGCCAGCAGCTTGGGTGGACAGGCACCGAACACTGAAGCTTTCTTT	CASSLGGQAPNTEAFF	TRBJ1-1	TRBV5-4	NA	TRBD1
TGTGCCAGCAGCCAAGACCGGGGACACGTGAACACTGAAGCTTTCTTT	CASSQDRGHVNTEAFF	TRBJ1-1	TRBV14	NA	NA
TGTGCCAGCAGCAAGGGACAGTCTGGAAACACCATATATTTT	CASSKGQSGNTIYF	TRBJ1-3	TRBV5-4	NA	TRBD1
TGTGCCAGCAGCCGCAAAATCCAGGACACAGATACGCAGTATTTT	CASSRKIQDTDTQYF	TRBJ2-3	TRBV6-5	NA	NA
TGTGCCATCAGTGAAAGGGGTTCTGGAAACACCATATATTTT	CAISERGSGNTIYF	TRBJ1-3	TRBV10-3	NA	NA
TGTGCCAGCAACCCGGGACAATCTGGAAACACCATATATTTT	CASNPGQSGNTIYF	TRBJ1-3	TRBV9	NA	NA
TGTGCCAGCAGCCCGGAACTAGGGATCTACGAGCAGTACTTC	CASSPELGIYEQYF	TRBJ2-7	TRBV5-4	NA	NA